The 5 T cell receptor beta chains reported below all come from one sample, sequenced in a study of T cell responses to AZD1222 COVID-19 vaccine. The assay was immunoSEQ multiplex PCR, and TCRdb's table has in-frame clones only and misses some. The sample shows approximately 130,000 clones, over 75% of them seen only once. Sequencing was performed on peripheral blood, taken 28 days after the second dose of the MenACWY control vaccine. The origin of the receptors is an adult who received the MenACWY meningococcal vaccine as a control.

This rearrangement joins TRBV4-2 to TRBJ1-3; 11 bases fit TRBD1. V shed 2 bases and J 2 bases; nucleotides not matched to a gene: 5. The CDR3 has 17 residues. Germline V gene data show CDR1 as LGHNA and CDR2 as YNFKEQ. CDR3 coding DNA: TGTGCCAGCAGCCAAAACCGGGACAGGGGGGCTGGAAACACCATATATTTT. It yields the protein CASSQNRDRGAGNTIYF.

V usage is TRBV5-6 and J usage is TRBJ1-2, with 10 bases fitting TRBD1. CDR1 is SGHDT and CDR2 is YYEEEE in the germline V gene. This CDR3 spans 15 amino acids. Trimming at V came to 4 bases and at J to 2 bases, leaving 5 bases not matched to a gene. In DNA form, the CDR3 reads TGTGCCAGCAGCCCCGGGACAGGGGAAAACTATGGCTACACCTTC. Amino acid sequence: CASSPGTGENYGYTF.

The chain employs TRBV12-3 or TRBV12-4 and TRBJ1-6, with 7 bases identical to TRBD1. Germline trimming cut 5 bases from V and 8 bases from J; bases unmatched to any gene: 3. This CDR3 contains 13 residues. CDR3 sequence reads: CASSLTGDSPLHF. CDR3 sequence (DNA): TGTGCCAGCAGTCTTACAGGGGATTCACCCCTCCACTTT.

The V call is TRBV28, the J call TRBJ1-2; 7 nucleotides line up with TRBD1. CDR1 and CDR2 (germline): MDHEN, SYDVKM. The CDR3 consists of 15 residues. Trimming cost V 4 bases and J 4 bases; bases outside gene matches: 9. The CDR3 coding sequence is TGTGCCAGCAGTTCACCGGGACAGAGTAGCTATGGCTACACCTTC. Protein: CASSSPGQSSYGYTF.

V is TRBV28 and J is TRBJ1-5, with D uncertain. This CDR3 is built from 15 residues. Germline lookup yields CDR1 MDHEN and CDR2 SYDVKM. The V gene lost 1 base and the J gene lost 6 bases, with 13 bases spanning the gap. The CDR3 DNA reads TGTGCCAGCAGTTTATCTACCCTAACCGGTCAGCCCCAGCATTTT. It is translated as CASSLSTLTGQPQHF.